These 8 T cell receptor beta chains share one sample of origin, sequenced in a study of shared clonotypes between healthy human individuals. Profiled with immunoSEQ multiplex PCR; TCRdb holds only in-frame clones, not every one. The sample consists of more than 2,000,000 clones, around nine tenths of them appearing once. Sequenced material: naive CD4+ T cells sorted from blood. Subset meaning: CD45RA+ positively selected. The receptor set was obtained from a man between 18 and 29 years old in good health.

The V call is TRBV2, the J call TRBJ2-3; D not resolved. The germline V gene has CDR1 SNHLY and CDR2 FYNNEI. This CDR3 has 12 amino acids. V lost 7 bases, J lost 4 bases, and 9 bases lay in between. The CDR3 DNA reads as TGTGCCAGCATGAGAGAGGCAGATACGCAGTATTTT. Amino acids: CASMREADTQYF.

The CDR3, as DNA: TGTGCCAGCAGCAAAGAGCACAGGGGCGGTGGCTACACCTTC. Translating gives CASSKEHRGGGYTF. The chain employs TRBV21-1 and TRBJ1-2; the table assigns TRBD1, which was not confirmed against the DNA. TRBV21-1 is marked as a pseudogene. The CDR3 totals 14 residues.

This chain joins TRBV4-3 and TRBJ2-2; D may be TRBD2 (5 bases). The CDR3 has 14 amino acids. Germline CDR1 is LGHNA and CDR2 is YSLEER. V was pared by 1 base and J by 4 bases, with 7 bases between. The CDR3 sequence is CASSQGGFTGELFF. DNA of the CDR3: TGCGCCAGCAGCCAAGGAGGGTTCACCGGGGAGCTGTTTTTT.

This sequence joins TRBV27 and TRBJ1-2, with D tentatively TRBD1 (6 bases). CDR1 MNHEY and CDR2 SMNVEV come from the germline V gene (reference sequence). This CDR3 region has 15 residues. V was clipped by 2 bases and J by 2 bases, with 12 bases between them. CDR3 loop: CASSLVFGQNYGYTF. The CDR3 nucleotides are TGTGCCAGCAGTTTAGTCTTCGGACAGAACTATGGCTACACCTTC.

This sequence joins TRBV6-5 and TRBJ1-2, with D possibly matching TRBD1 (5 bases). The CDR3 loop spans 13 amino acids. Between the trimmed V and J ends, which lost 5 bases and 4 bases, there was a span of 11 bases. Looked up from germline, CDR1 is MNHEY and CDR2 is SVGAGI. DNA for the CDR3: TGTGCCAGCAGTGACAGCGCTAGCTATGGCTACACCTTC. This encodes CASSDSASYGYTF.

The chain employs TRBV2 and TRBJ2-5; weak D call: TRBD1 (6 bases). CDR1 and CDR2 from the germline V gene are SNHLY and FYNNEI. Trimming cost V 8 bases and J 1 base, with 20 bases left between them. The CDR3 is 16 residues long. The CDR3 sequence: CASLSTGWTVQETQYF. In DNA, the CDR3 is TGTGCCAGCTTATCTACAGGTTGGACAGTCCAAGAGACCCAGTACTTC.

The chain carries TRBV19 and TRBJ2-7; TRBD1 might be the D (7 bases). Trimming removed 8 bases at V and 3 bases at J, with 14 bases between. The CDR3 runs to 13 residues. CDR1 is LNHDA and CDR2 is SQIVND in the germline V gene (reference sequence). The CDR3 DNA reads TGTGCCAGTGCAGGCAGGGGGGACTACGAGCAGTACTTC. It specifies CASAGRGDYEQYF.

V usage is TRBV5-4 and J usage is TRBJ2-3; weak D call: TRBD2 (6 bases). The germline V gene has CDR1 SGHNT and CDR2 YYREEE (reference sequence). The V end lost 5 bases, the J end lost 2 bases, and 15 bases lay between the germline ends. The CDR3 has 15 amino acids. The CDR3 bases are TGTGCCAGCAGTCTTAGGGGAGGTATCACAGATACGCAGTATTTT. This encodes CASSLRGGITDTQYF.